A selection of T cell receptor beta chains follows, all from one sample in a study of blood T cell repertoires in COVID-19. Some clones are missing from TCRdb's copy, which holds only in-frame ones; the method was immunoSEQ multiplex PCR. The repertoire holds fewer than 500,000 clones, roughly nine tenths seen once, with 0.7% in the top ten. The sample was PBMCs or T cells enriched from blood (not recorded which). The receptors derive from a woman aged 18-29 years who had recovered from COVID-19. Both conserved end residues are part of each CDR3. The D gene is left open where the match is weak. Size tells how often a clone was seen (once, few, many) or the class of an expanded clone, and some rows leave it out.

TRBV5-1,.,TRBJ2-7,.,CASSLEKGLTYEQYF,TGCGCCAGCAGCTTGGAGAAGGGGCTCACCTACGAGCAGTACTTC
TRBV28,TRBD1,TRBJ1-3,.,CASSSLRTGRGIYF,TGTGCCAGCAGTTCTCTTAGGACAGGGCGCGGCATATATTTT
TRBV27,TRBD1,TRBJ1-2,once,CASKSRTGTNYGYTF,TGTGCCAGCAAATCCCGGACAGGGACTAACTATGGCTACACCTTC
TRBV28,.,TRBJ1-5,.,CASSLRQDSNQPQHF,TGTGCCAGCAGTTTACGGCAGGATAGCAATCAGCCCCAGCATTTT
TRBV24-1,TRBD1,TRBJ2-1,once,CATSDRTGDRHNEQFF,TGTGCCACCAGTGATAGGACAGGGGACCGCCACAATGAGCAGTTCTTC
TRBV9,.,TRBJ1-1,.,CASSPGGGQNTEAFF,TGTGCCAGCAGCCCCGGCGGGGGGCAGAACACTGAAGCTTTCTTT
TRBV10-1,TRBD2,TRBJ2-2,.,CASSSSGGPELFF,TGCGCCAGCAGTTCTAGCGGGGGGCCCGAGCTGTTTTTT
TRBV2,.,TRBJ2-5,.,CASSADLQETQYF,TGTGCCAGCAGTGCCGACTTACAAGAGACCCAGTACTTC
TRBV4-2,TRBD2,TRBJ2-1,.,CASSLAGPASGDINEQFF,TGTGCCAGCAGCCTCGCCGGCCCTGCTAGCGGGGATATCAATGAGCAGTTCTTC
TRBV5-4,.,TRBJ2-7,.,CASSGVDEQYF,TGTGCCAGCAGCGGAGTCGACGAGCAGTACTTC
TRBV4-1,.,TRBJ2-3,few,CASSQGPYEGLTQYF,TGCGCCAGCAGCCAAGGGCCCTACGAGGGCCTTACGCAGTATTTT
TRBV5-1,.,TRBJ1-5,.,CASSPGEGMAQHF,TGCGCCAGCAGCCCGGGGGAGGGAATGGCCCAGCATTTT
TRBV6-2/TRBV6-3,.,TRBJ1-2,.,CASSPYSEPKEHGYTF,TGTGCCAGCAGTCCCTATTCGGAGCCGAAAGAGCATGGCTACACCTTC
TRBV19,.,TRBJ1-5,.,CASSTQANSNQPQHF,TGTGCCAGTAGTACCCAGGCAAATAGCAATCAGCCCCAGCATTTT
TRBV3-1/TRBV3-2,TRBD2,TRBJ2-7,.,CASSQYSGGSYEQYF,TGTGCCAGCAGCCAATACAGCGGGGGGTCCTACGAGCAGTACTTC
TRBV7-8,.,TRBJ1-2,.,CASSPRDRDGYTF,TGTGCCAGCAGCCCCAGAGATCGGGATGGCTACACCTTC
TRBV6-4,.,TRBJ1-5,.,CVSPVYYSNQPQHF,TGTGTTTCGCCGGTCTATTATAGCAATCAGCCCCAGCATTTT
TRBV7-9,.,TRBJ1-1,once,CASSLAQGPAEAFF,TGTGCCAGCAGCTTAGCGCAGGGGCCCGCTGAAGCTTTCTTT
TRBV19,TRBD1,TRBJ1-1,few,CASSTTGTAEAFF,TGTGCCAGTAGTACCACCGGGACAGCTGAAGCTTTCTTT
TRBV5-1,.,TRBJ1-6,.,CASSLSPGNYNSPLHF,TGCGCCAGCAGCTTGTCCCCAGGGAATTATAATTCACCCCTCCACTTT
TRBV7-2,TRBD1,TRBJ1-2,.,CASSTTGAPGGYTF,TGTGCCAGCAGCACGACAGGGGCTCCGGGTGGCTACACCTTC
TRBV4-1,.,TRBJ1-5,.,CASSQDLGGGNQPQHF,TGCGCCAGCAGCCAAGATCTGGGAGGGGGCAATCAGCCCCAGCATTTT
TRBV28,.,TRBJ1-5,.,CASRWGGGVGQPQHF,TGTGCCAGCAGGTGGGGAGGAGGGGTGGGTCAGCCCCAGCATTTT
TRBV2,TRBD1,TRBJ1-1,.,CASCRRGDGTEAFF,TGTGCCAGCTGTCGCAGGGGGGATGGCACTGAAGCTTTCTTT
TRBV6-4,TRBD2,TRBJ2-5,.,CASSGQAGGLQETQYF,TGTGCCAGCAGTGGTCAGGCGGGGGGACTCCAAGAGACCCAGTACTTC
TRBV19,.,TRBJ1-5,.,CASSIRQENQPQHF,TGTGCCAGTAGTATCAGGCAGGAAAATCAGCCCCAGCATTTT
TRBV18,TRBD2,TRBJ2-1,.,CASSPISGGYNEQFF,TGTGCCAGCTCACCAATTAGCGGGGGCTACAATGAGCAGTTCTTC
TRBV7-9,TRBD1,TRBJ2-2,.,CASSPEVGQGIKGELFF,TGTGCCAGCAGCCCTGAGGTGGGACAGGGAATTAAGGGGGAGCTGTTTTTT
TRBV5-5,.,TRBJ1-4,.,CASSLAKAGNEKLFF,TGTGCCAGCAGCTTGGCCAAGGCAGGGAATGAAAAACTGTTTTTT
TRBV25-1,.,TRBJ1-4,.,CASSTAGGGNEKLFF,TGTGCCAGCAGTACTGCAGGAGGAGGTAATGAAAAACTGTTTTTT
TRBV5-8,.,TRBJ1-3,.,CASSLEHEGNTIYF,TGTGCCAGCAGCTTGGAGCACGAGGGAAACACCATATATTTT
TRBV19,TRBD1,TRBJ2-2,once,CASSTRDRVAGELFF,TGTGCCAGTAGTACCCGGGACAGGGTGGCCGGGGAGCTGTTTTTT
TRBV7-3,TRBD2,TRBJ2-3,.,CASSSSGGPTDTQYF,TGTGCCAGCAGCTCTAGCGGGGGGCCCACAGATACGCAGTATTTT
TRBV5-4,TRBD2,TRBJ2-5,few,CASSFASGTQETQYF,TGTGCCAGCAGCTTCGCTAGCGGGACCCAAGAGACCCAGTACTTC
TRBV30,TRBD1,TRBJ1-4,.,CAWSVGSGQGDEKLFF,TGTGCCTGGAGTGTTGGGTCGGGACAGGGAGATGAAAAACTGTTTTTT
TRBV28,.,TRBJ1-6,once,CASSLGLGREDSPLHF,TGTGCCAGCAGCTTGGGCCTTGGCAGGGAGGATTCACCCCTCCACTTT
TRBV7-9,TRBD1,TRBJ1-1,.,CASSLGGTGAEAFF,TGTGCCAGCAGCTTAGGAGGGACAGGGGCTGAAGCTTTCTTT
TRBV7-8,.,TRBJ1-1,.,CASSPRFYQGTEAFF,TGTGCCAGCAGCCCAAGATTCTACCAGGGCACTGAAGCTTTCTTT
TRBV24-1,.,TRBJ1-3,.,CATSDSGSSGNTIYF,TGTGCCACCAGTGATTCAGGTAGCTCTGGAAACACCATATATTTT
TRBV7-2,.,TRBJ1-2,.,CASSTSEGRVYGYTF,TGTGCCAGCAGCACCTCAGAGGGCAGAGTCTATGGCTACACCTTC
TRBV9,TRBD1,TRBJ1-4,.,CASNRQGRDEKLFF,TGTGCCAGCAACCGACAGGGACGAGATGAAAAACTGTTTTTT
TRBV30,.,TRBJ1-1,.,CASRGNSNTEAFF,TGTGCCTCTCGGGGGAATTCAAACACTGAAGCTTTCTTT
TRBV28,.,TRBJ1-4,.,CASIEGSTNEKLFF,TGTGCCAGCATTGAGGGATCGACTAATGAAAAACTGTTTTTT